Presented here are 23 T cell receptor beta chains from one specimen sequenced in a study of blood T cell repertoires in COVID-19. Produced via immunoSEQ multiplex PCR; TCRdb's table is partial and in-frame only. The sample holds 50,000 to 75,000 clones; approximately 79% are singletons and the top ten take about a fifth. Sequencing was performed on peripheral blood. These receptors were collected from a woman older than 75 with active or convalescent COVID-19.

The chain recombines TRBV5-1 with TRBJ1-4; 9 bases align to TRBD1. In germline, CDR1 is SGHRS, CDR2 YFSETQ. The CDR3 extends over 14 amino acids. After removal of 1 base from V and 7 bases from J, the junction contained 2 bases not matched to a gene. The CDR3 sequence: CASSLSGQGEKLFF. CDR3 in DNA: TGCGCCAGCAGCTTGTCGGGACAGGGTGAAAAACTGTTTTTT.

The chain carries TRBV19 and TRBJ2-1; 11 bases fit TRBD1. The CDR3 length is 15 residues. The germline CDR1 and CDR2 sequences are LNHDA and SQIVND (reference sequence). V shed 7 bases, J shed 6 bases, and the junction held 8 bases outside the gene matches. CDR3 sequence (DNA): TGTGCCAGTATAAAAGGGGGGACAGGGGGCAATGAGCAGTTCTTC. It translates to CASIKGGTGGNEQFF. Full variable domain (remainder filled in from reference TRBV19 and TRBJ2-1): DGGITQSPKYLFRKEGQNVTLSCEQNLNHDAMYWYRQDPGQGLRLIYYSQIVNDFQKGDIAEGYSVSREKKESFPLTVTSAQKNPTAFYLCASIKGGTGGNEQFFGPGTRLTVL.

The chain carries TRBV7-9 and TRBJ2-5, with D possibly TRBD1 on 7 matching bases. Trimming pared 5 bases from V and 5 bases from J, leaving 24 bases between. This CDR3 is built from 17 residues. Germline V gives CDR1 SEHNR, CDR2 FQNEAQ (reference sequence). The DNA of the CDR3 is TGTGCCAGCAGCCAGGGGGGCGCAGGGGTGGTAGCCGAGACCCAGTACTTC. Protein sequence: CASSQGGAGVVAETQYF.

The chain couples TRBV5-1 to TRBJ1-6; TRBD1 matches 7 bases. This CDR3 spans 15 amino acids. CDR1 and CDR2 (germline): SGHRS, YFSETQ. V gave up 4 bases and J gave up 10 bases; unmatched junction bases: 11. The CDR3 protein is CASSTRGTAESPLHF. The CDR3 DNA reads TGCGCCAGCAGCACCCGAGGGACAGCGGAATCACCCCTCCACTTT.

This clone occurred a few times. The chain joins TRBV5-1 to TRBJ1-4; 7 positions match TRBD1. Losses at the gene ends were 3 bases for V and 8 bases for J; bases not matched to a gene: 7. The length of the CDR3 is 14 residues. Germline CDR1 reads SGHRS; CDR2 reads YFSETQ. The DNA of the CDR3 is TGCGCCAGCAGCTACCGACAGGGTGGGGAAAAACTGTTTTTT. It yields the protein CASSYRQGGEKLFF. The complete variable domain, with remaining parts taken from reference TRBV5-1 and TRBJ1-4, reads KAGVTQTPRYLIKTRGQQVTLSCSPISGHRSVSWYQQTPGQGLQFLFEYFSETQRNKGNFPGRFSGRQFSNSRSEMNVSTLELGDSALYLCASSYRQGGEKLFFGSGTQLSVL.

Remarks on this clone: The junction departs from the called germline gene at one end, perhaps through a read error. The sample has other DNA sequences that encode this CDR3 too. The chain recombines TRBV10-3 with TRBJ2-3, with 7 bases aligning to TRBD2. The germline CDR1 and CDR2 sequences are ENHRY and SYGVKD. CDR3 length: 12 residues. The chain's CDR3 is CAISELGGKQYF. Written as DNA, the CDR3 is TGCGCCATCAGTGAGTTGGGAGGGAAGCAGTATTTT.

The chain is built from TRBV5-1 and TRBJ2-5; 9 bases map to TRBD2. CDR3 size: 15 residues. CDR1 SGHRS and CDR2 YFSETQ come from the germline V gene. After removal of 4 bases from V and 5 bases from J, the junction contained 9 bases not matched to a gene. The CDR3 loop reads CASSARAGGPETQYF. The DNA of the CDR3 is TGCGCCAGCAGCGCCCGGGCGGGGGGGCCGGAGACCCAGTACTTC.

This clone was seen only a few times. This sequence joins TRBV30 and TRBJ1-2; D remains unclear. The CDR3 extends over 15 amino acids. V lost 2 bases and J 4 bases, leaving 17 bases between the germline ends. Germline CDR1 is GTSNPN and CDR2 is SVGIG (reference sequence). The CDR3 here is CAWSPYRGAVYGYTF. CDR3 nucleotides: TGTGCCTGGAGTCCCTATCGGGGAGCGGTCTATGGCTACACCTTC.

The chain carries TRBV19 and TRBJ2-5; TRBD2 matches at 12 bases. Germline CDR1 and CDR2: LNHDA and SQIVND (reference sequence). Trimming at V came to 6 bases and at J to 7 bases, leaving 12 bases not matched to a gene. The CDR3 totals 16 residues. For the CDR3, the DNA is TGTGCCAGTAGCCCTCCGACTAGCGGGGGCTCTGGGACCCAGTACTTC. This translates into CASSPPTSGGSGTQYF.

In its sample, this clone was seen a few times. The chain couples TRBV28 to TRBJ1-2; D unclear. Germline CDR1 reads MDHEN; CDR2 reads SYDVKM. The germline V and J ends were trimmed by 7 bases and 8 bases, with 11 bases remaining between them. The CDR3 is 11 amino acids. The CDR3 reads CASKRGRGYTF. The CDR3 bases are TGTGCCAGCAAAAGAGGGAGGGGCTACACCTTC.

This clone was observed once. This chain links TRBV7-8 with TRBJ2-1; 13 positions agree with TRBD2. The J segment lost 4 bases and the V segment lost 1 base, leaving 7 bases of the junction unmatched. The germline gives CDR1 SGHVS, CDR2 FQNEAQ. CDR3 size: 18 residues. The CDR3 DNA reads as TGTGCCAGCAGCTTAGTCACTAGCGGGGGGGCGGGATACAATGAGCAGTTCTTC. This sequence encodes CASSLVTSGGAGYNEQFF.

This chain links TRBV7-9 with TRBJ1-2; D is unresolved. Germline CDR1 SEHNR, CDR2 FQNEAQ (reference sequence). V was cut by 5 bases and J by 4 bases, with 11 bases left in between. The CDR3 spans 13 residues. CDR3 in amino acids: CASSREGIYGYTF. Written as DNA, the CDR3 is TGTGCCAGCAGCCGGGAGGGCATCTATGGCTACACCTTC. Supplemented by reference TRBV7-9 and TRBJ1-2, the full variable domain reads DTGVSQNPRHKITKRGQNVTFRCDPISEHNRLYWYRQTLGQGPEFLTYFQNEAQLEKSRLLSDRFSAERPKGSFSTLEIQRTEQGDSAMYLCASSREGIYGYTFGSGTRLTVV.

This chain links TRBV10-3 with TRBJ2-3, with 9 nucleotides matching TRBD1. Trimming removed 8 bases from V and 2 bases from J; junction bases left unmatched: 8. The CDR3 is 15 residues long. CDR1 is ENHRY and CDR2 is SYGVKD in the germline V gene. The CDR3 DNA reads TGTGCCATCGGTTTCGGACAGGGGAACACAGATACGCAGTATTTT. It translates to CAIGFGQGNTDTQYF.

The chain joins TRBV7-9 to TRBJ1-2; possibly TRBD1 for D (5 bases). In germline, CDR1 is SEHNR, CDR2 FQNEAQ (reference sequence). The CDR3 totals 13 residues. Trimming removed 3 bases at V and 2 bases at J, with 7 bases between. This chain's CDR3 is CASSLGGNYGYTF. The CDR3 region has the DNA TGTGCCAGCAGCTTGGGGGGAAACTATGGCTACACCTTC.

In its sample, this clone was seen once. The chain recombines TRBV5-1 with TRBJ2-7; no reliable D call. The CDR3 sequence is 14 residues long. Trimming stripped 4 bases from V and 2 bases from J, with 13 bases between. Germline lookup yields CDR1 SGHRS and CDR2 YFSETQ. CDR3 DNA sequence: TGCGCCAGCAGCCCCCGGTTGGCGGCCTACGAGCAGTACTTC. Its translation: CASSPRLAAYEQYF.

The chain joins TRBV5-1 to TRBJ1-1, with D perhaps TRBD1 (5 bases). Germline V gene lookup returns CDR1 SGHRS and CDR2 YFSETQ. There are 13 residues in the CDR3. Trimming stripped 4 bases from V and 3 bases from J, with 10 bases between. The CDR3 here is CASSSQTDTEAFF. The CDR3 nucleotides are TGCGCCAGCAGCAGCCAGACAGACACTGAAGCTTTCTTT.

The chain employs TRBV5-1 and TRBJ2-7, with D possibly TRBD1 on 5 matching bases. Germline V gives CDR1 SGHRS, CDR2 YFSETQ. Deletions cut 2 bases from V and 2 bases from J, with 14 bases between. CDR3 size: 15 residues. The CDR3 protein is CASSFATGPAYEQYF. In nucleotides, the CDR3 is TGCGCCAGCAGCTTCGCAACAGGTCCAGCCTACGAGCAGTACTTC.

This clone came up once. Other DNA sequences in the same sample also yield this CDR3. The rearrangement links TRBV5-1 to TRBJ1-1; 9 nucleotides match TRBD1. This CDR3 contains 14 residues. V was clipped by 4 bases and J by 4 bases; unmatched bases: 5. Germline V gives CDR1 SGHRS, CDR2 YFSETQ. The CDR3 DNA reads TGCGCCAGCAGCATGGGACAGGGTGGCACTGAAGCTTTCTTT. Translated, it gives CASSMGQGGTEAFF.

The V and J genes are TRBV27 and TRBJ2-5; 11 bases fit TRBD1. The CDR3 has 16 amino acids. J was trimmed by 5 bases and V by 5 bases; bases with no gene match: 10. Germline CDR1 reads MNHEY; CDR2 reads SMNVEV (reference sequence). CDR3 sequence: CASSPRTGGGGETQYF. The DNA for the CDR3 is TGTGCCAGCAGTCCGCGGACAGGGGGCGGGGGTGAGACCCAGTACTTC.

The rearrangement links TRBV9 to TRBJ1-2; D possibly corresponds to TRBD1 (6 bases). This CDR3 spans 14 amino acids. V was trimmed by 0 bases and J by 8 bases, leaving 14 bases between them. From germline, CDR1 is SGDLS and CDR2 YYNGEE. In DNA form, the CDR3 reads TGTGCCAGCAGCGTAGGCGTCAGCAGGGGAGGCTACACCTTC. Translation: CASSVGVSRGGYTF.

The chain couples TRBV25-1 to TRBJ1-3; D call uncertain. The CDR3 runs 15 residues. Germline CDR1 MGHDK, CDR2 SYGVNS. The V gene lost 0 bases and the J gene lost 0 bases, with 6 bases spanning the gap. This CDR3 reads CASSEYQVSGNTIYF. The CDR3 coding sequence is TGTGCCAGCAGTGAATATCAGGTCTCTGGAAACACCATATATTTT. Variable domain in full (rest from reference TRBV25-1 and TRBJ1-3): EADIYQTPRYLVIGTGKKITLECSQTMGHDKMYWYQQDPGMELHLIHYSYGVNSTEKGDLSSESTVSRIRTEHFPLTLESARPSHTSQYLCASSEYQVSGNTIYFGEGSWLTVV.

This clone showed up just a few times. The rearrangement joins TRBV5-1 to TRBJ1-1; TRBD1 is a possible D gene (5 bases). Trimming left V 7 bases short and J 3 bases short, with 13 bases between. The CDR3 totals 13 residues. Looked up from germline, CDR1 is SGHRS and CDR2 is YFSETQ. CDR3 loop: CASAATGDTEAFF. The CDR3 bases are TGCGCCAGCGCGGCGACGGGGGACACTGAAGCTTTCTTT.

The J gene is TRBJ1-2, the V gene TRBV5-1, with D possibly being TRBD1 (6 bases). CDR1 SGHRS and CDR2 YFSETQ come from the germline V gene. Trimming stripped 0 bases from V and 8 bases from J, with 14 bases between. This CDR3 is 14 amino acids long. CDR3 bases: TGCGCCAGCAGCTTGGTGGCAGGGGAGCTCGGCTACACCTTC. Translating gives CASSLVAGELGYTF. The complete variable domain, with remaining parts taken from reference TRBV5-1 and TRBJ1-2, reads KAGVTQTPRYLIKTRGQQVTLSCSPISGHRSVSWYQQTPGQGLQFLFEYFSETQRNKGNFPGRFSGRQFSNSRSEMNVSTLELGDSALYLCASSLVAGELGYTFGSGTRLTVV.